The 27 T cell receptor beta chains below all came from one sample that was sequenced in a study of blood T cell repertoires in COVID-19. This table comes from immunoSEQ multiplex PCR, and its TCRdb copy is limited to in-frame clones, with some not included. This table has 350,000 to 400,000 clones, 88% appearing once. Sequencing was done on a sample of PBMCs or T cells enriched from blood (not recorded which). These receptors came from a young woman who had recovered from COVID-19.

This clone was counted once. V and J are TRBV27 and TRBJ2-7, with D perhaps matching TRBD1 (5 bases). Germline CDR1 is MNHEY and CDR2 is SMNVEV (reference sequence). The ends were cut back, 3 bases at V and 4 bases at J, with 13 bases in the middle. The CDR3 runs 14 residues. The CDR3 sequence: CASSFDSLGYEQYF. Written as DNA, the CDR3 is TGTGCCAGCAGTTTTGACAGTCTCGGGTACGAGCAGTACTTC.

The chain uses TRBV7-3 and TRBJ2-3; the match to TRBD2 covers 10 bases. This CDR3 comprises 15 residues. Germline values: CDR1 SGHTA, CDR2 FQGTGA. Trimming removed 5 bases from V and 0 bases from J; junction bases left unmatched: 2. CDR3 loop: CASSTGLASTDTQYF. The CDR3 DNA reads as TGTGCCAGCAGCACGGGACTAGCGAGCACAGATACGCAGTATTTT.

CDR3: CAAGTSLAYNEQFF. The CDR3, as DNA: TGTGCGGCCGGGACTTCCCTTGCCTACAATGAGCAGTTCTTC. The chain couples TRBV19 to TRBJ2-1; D possibly corresponds to TRBD2 (6 bases). This CDR3 has 14 residues. CDR1 is LNHDA and CDR2 is SQIVND in the germline V gene (reference sequence). Drawing the rest from reference TRBV19 and TRBJ2-1, the complete variable domain is DGGITQSPKYLFRKEGQNVTLSCEQNLNHDAMYWYRQDPGQGLRLIYYSQIVNDFQKGDIAEGYSVSREKKESFPLTVTSAQKNPTAFYLCAAGTSLAYNEQFFGPGTRLTVL.

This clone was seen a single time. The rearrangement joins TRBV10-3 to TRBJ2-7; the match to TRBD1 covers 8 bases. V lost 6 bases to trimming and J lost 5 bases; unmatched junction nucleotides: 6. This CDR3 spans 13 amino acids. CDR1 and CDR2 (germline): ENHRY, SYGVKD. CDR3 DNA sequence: TGTGCCATCAGATGGACAGGGAGCAACGAGCAGTACTTC. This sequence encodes CAIRWTGSNEQYF.

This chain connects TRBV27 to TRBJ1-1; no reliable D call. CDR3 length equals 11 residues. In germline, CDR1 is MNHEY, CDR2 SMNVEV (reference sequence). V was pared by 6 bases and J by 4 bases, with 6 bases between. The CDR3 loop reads CASSLGTEAFF. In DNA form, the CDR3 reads TGTGCCAGCAGCCTAGGCACTGAAGCTTTCTTT.

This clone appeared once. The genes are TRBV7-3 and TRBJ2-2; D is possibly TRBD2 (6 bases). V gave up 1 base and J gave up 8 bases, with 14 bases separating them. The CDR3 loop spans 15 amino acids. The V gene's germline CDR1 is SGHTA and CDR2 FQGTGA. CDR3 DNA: TGTGCCAGCAGCTTAATGCCTGGGGACTTGGGGGAGCTGTTTTTT. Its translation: CASSLMPGDLGELFF.

CDR3: CASSLRTGGRDTEAFF. In DNA form, the CDR3 reads TGCGCCAGCAGCTTAAGGACAGGGGGCCGCGACACTGAAGCTTTCTTT. The rearrangement links TRBV5-1 to TRBJ1-1; 11 bases line up with TRBD1. Looked up from germline, CDR1 is SGHRS and CDR2 is YFSETQ. This CDR3 has 16 residues. Trimming cost V 2 bases and J 3 bases; bases outside gene matches: 6.

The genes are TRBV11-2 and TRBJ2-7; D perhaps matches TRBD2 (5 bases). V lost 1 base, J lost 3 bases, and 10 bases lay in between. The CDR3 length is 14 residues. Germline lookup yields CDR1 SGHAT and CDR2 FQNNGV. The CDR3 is CASSLVGGDYEQYF. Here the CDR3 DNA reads TGTGCCAGCAGCTTAGTAGGAGGAGACTACGAGCAGTACTTC.

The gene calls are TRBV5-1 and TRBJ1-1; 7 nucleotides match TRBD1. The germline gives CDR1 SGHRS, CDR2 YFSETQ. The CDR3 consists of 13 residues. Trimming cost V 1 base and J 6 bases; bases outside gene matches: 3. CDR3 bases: TGCGCCAGCAGCTTGAGCCAGGGGGCTGAAGCTTTCTTT. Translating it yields CASSLSQGAEAFF.

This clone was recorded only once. The CDR3 here is CAWRRGAANSPLHF. The CDR3 nucleotides are TGTGCCTGGAGACGGGGGGCAGCTAATTCACCCCTCCACTTT. The rearrangement links TRBV30 to TRBJ1-6, with a possible D match to TRBD1 (6 bases). The CDR3 runs to 14 residues. Germline V gives CDR1 GTSNPN, CDR2 SVGIG (reference sequence). V was trimmed by 3 bases and J by 6 bases, leaving 12 bases between them.

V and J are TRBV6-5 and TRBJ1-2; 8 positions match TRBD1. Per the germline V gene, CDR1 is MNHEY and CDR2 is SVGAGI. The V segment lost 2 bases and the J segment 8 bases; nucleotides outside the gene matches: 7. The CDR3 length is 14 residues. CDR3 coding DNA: TGTGCCAGCAGTTACAGCGGCAGGGGGCGCGGCTACACCTTC. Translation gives CASSYSGRGRGYTF.

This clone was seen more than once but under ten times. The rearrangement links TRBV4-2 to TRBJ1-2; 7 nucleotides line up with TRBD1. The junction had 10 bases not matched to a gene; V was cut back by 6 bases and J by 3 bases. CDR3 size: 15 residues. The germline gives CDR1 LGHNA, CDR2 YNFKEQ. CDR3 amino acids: CASRAPITGDYGYTF. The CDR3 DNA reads TGTGCCAGCAGAGCTCCCATAACAGGGGACTATGGCTACACCTTC.

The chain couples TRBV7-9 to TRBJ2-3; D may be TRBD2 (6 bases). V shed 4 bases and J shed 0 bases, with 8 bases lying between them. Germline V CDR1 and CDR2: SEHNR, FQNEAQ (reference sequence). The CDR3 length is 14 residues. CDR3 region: CASSWGDSTDTQYF. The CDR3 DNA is TGTGCCAGCAGCTGGGGGGATAGCACAGATACGCAGTATTTT. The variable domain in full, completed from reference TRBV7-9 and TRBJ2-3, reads DTGVSQNPRHKITKRGQNVTFRCDPISEHNRLYWYRQTLGQGPEFLTYFQNEAQLEKSRLLSDRFSAERPKGSFSTLEIQRTEQGDSAMYLCASSWGDSTDTQYFGPGTRLTVL.

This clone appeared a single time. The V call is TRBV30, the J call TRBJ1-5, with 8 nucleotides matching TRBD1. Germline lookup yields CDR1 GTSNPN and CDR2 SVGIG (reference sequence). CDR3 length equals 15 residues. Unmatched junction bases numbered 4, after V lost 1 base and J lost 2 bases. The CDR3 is CAWSDEGQGNQPQHF. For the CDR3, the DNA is TGTGCCTGGAGTGATGAGGGACAGGGCAATCAGCCCCAGCATTTT.

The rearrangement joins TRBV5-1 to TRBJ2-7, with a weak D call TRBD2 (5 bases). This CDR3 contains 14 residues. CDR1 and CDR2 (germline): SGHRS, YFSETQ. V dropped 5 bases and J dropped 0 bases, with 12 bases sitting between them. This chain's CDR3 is CASRTGLSSYEQYF. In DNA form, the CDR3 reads TGCGCCAGCAGGACGGGGTTGAGCTCCTACGAGCAGTACTTC.

CDR3 coding DNA: TGTGCCAGCAGCTTGAGGACAGGGACACAAGAGACCCAGTACTTC. This sequence encodes CASSLRTGTQETQYF. The chain recombines TRBV5-4 with TRBJ2-5; TRBD1 agrees at 8 bases. J was trimmed by 2 bases and V by 1 base; bases with no gene match: 4. Germline assignment: CDR1 SGHNT and CDR2 YYREEE (reference sequence). The CDR3 sequence is 15 residues long.

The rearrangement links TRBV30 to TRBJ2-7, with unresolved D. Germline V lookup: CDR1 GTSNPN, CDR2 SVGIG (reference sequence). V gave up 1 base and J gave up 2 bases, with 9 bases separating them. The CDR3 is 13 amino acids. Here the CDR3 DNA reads TGTGCCTGGAGTGGTGGGCTTACCTACGAGCAGTACTTC. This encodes CAWSGGLTYEQYF.

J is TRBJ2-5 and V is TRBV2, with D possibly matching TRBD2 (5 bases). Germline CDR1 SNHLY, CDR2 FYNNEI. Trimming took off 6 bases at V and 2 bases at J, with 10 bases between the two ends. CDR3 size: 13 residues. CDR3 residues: CASRTGDQETQYF. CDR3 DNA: TGTGCCAGCAGGACCGGGGATCAAGAGACCCAGTACTTC.

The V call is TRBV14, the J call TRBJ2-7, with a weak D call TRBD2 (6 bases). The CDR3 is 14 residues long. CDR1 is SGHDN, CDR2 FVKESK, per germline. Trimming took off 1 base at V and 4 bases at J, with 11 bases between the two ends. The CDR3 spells CASSQGPSDYEQYF. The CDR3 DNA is TGTGCCAGCAGCCAAGGTCCTAGCGATTACGAGCAGTACTTC.

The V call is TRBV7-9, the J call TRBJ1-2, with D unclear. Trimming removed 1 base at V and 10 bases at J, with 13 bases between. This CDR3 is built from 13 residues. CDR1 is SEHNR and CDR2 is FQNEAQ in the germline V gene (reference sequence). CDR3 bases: TGTGCCAGCAGCTTAGGCAGCGTCCCTGACTACACCTTC. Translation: CASSLGSVPDYTF.

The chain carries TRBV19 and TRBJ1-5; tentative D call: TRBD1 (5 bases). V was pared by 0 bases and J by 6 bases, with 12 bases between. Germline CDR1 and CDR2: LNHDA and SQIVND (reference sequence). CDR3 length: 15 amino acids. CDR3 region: CASSIDRGRSQPQHF. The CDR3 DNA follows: TGTGCCAGTAGTATAGATAGGGGAAGGAGTCAGCCCCAGCATTTT.

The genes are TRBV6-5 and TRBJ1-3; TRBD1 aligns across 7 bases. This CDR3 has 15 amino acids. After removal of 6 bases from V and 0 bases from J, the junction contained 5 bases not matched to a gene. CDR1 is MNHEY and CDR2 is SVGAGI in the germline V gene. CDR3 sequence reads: CASSRGQNSGNTIYF. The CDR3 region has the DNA TGTGCCAGCAGCCGGGGACAGAACTCTGGAAACACCATATATTTT.

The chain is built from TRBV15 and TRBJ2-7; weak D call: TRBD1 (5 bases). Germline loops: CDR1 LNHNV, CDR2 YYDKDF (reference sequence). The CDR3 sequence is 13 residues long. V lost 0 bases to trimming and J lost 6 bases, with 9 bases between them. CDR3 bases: TGTGCCACCAGCAGAGATCGTAGGGGCGAGCAGTACTTC. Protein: CATSRDRRGEQYF.

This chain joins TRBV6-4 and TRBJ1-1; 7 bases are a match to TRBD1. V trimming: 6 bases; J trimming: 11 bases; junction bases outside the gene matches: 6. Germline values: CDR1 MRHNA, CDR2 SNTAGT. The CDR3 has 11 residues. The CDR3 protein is CASSSGGRAFF. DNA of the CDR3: TGTGCCAGCAGCTCAGGGGGGAGGGCTTTCTTT.

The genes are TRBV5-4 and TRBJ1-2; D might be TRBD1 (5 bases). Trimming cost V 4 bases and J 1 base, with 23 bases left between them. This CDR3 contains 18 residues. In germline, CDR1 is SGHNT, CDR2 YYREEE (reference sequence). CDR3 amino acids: CASSRAEGNHPSNYGYTF. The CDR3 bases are TGTGCCAGCAGCCGGGCGGAGGGGAACCATCCGAGTAACTATGGCTACACCTTC.

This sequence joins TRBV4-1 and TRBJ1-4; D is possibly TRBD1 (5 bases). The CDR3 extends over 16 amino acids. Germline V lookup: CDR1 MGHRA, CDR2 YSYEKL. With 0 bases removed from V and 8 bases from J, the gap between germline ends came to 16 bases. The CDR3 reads CASSQDSGLGGEKLFF. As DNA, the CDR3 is TGCGCCAGCAGCCAAGATTCAGGGCTGGGGGGGGAAAAACTGTTTTTT.

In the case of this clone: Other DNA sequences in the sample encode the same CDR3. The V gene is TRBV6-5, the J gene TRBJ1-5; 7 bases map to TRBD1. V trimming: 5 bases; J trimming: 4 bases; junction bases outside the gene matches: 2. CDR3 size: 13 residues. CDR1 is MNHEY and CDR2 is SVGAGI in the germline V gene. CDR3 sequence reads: CASSRDSNQPQHF. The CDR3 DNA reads TGTGCCAGCAGTCGGGACAGTAATCAGCCCCAGCATTTT.